This T cell receptor (beta chain) emerged from a study of tumor-infiltrating lymphocytes in primary liver carcinoma. About the study: Per sample, productive TCRbeta reads numbered roughly 3.5 to 7.13 million, similar across tissue types.

The approximately 17-34 mg bulk tissue piece was not sorted before simultaneous RNA and DNA extraction. Worth noting for this clonotype: The antigen is undetermined. At one end, the junction sequence differs from germline, possibly due to a read error.

Study results and caveats: Top-250-clone fractions were significantly higher in tumors than in blood (p = 0.039).

Germline CDR1 is SGHVS and CDR2 is FQNEAQ. CDR3 length: 16 residues. The researchers produced TCR beta cDNA from about 510 ng total RNA with a constant-region primer. Three rounds of nested multiplex PCR with slightly modified ARM-PCR produced TCR beta libraries. Amplification in the first two PCR rounds was performed using TRBV1-TRBV30 forward primers and a C-beta reverse primer for approximately 10 cycles each. A single record per CDR3 protein comes from TCRdb applying MiXCR to the multiplex PCR reads. The sample has 100,000 to 150,000 distinct CDR3 sequences, 60% to 80% seen once. The gene calls are TRBV7-8 and TRBJ2-3; perhaps TRBD2 as D (5 bases). The sample was liver tumor tissue from sampling region 3. The subset denotes: tumor region T3, left-lateral pole. The TCR was taken from a woman between 55 and 75 years old with primary liver carcinoma and hepatitis B virus infection. This chain's CDR3 is CASSSRAVVSTDTQYF. The CDR3 DNA sequence: TGCGCCAGCAGCTCGCGAGCGGTAGTGTCCACAGATACGCAGTATTTT.